This T cell receptor beta chain derives from a study of TIL therapy for anti-PD-1-resistant metastatic lung cancer. Noted time point: pre-treatment sample, taken before nivolumab and TIL therapy. Tumor tissue came from excised metastases, mostly pleural nodules or supraclavicular lymph nodes. There are 13 residues in the CDR3. V lost 5 bases to trimming and J lost 8 bases; unmatched junction nucleotides: 8. Per the germline V gene, CDR1 is SEHNR and CDR2 is FQNEAQ (reference sequence). Sequencing used immunoSEQ v3. Libraries were sequenced to approximately 2 million read pairs (survey) or about 5-6.5 million (deep). The data were produced by immunoSEQ multiplex PCR, yet TCRdb's version contains in-frame clones alone and is incomplete. The profile shows 95,000 or so clones, about 71% of them singletons.

The specimen comprised tumor tissue, sampled at baseline. This chain connects TRBV7-9 to TRBJ1-2; TRBD1 agrees at 7 bases. The sequence derives from a person aged 25 to 80 with non-small cell lung cancer. The CDR3 DNA is TGTGCCAGCAGCCAAGACAGGGTGGGAGGCTACACCTTC. It codes for CASSQDRVGGYTF.